This passage covers 7 T cell receptor beta chains from one sample sequenced in a study of T cells in Graves' hyperthyroidism and ophthalmopathy. Using RNA transcripts as the source, TCR beta CDR3 regions were amplified. HTBI primers drove first-round RT-PCR of the TCR CDR3. TCRdb itself ran the multiplex PCR reads through MiXCR, one entry per CDR3 protein. The sample lists some 440,000 distinct CDR3 sequences; about a sixth were seen once. Material for sequencing was blood. The source of these receptors is a woman aged 18-29 years with Graves' hyperthyroidism.

This clonotype was picked up many times. The chain links TRBV6-1 to TRBJ2-7, with 7 bases identical to TRBD1. CDR1 and CDR2 (germline): MNHNS, SASEGT. The J segment lost 4 bases and the V segment lost 6 bases, leaving 9 bases of the junction unmatched. The CDR3 runs 14 residues. This CDR3 is CASSGQEAAYEQYF. In DNA form, the CDR3 reads TGTGCCAGCAGCGGACAGGAGGCCGCGTACGAGCAGTACTTC.

This clonotype was counted many times. This rearrangement joins TRBV28 to TRBJ2-2; 7 bases match TRBD1. The CDR3 covers 17 residues. V dropped 5 bases and J dropped 6; count of bases not matched to a gene: 15. Germline CDR1 reads MDHEN; CDR2 reads SYDVKM. In DNA form, the CDR3 reads TGTGCCAGCAGTCCCTCATCTCTAGGGGGCCGCGCCGGGGAGCTGTTTTTT. It yields the protein CASSPSSLGGRAGELFF. Filled out from reference TRBV28 and TRBJ2-2, the complete variable domain reads DVKVTQSSRYLVKRTGEKVFLECVQDMDHENMFWYRQDPGLGLRLIYFSYDVKMKEKGDIPEGYSVSREKKERFSLILESASTNQTSMYLCASSPSSLGGRAGELFFGEGSRLTVL.

This clonotype was recorded many times. The gene calls are TRBV28 and TRBJ2-1, with TRBD2 matching over 8 bases. The V gene's germline CDR1 is MDHEN and CDR2 SYDVKM. Trimming cost V 8 bases and J 5 bases; bases outside gene matches: 5. The CDR3 extends over 13 amino acids. CDR3 protein: CASAGGANNEQFF. As DNA, the CDR3 is TGTGCCAGCGCCGGGGGGGCCAACAATGAGCAGTTCTTC.

The sample holds many counts of this clonotype. The V call is TRBV20-1, the J call TRBJ1-2; 8 positions agree with TRBD1. The CDR3 is 13 amino acids. Per the germline V gene, CDR1 is DFQATT and CDR2 is SNEGSKA (reference sequence). After removal of 5 bases from V and 8 bases from J, the junction contained 10 bases not matched to a gene. CDR3 nucleotide sequence: TGCAGTGCTCCACCGCGGACAGGGCGGGGCTACACCTTC. Protein: CSAPPRTGRGYTF.

This clonotype has a count of ten or more. The J gene is TRBJ2-7, the V gene TRBV12-3 or TRBV12-4; 8 bases map to TRBD1. CDR3 length equals 13 residues. V shed 3 bases, J shed 7 bases, and the junction held 5 bases outside the gene matches. The CDR3 region is CASSFDRGSEQYF. CDR3 bases: TGTGCCAGCAGTTTCGACAGGGGAAGTGAGCAGTACTTC.

This clonotype was seen ten or more times. This sequence joins TRBV18 and TRBJ1-1; D is unresolved. This CDR3 contains 15 residues. V lost 2 bases, J lost 3 bases, and 13 bases lay in between. The germline V gene has CDR1 KGHSH and CDR2 LQKENI. This CDR3 reads CASSPMEGGDTEAFF. For the CDR3, the DNA is TGTGCCAGCTCACCAATGGAGGGTGGGGACACTGAAGCTTTCTTT.

CDR3 coding DNA: TGTGCCAGCAGCTTAGGAACCGGGACAGGGGGCCAGCCCCAGCATTTT. Its translation: CASSLGTGTGGQPQHF. This chain connects TRBV11-2 to TRBJ1-5, with 12 bases identical to TRBD1. The V segment lost 1 base and the J segment 7 bases; nucleotides outside the gene matches: 5. The CDR3 runs 16 residues. Germline CDR1 and CDR2: SGHAT and FQNNGV.